This T cell receptor beta chain originates from a study of T cells after yellow fever vaccination. As for the study in general: Each low-cell-number fraction was prepared by means of SMART-Seq v4 Ultra Low Input. Notes on the study in general: Peak timing came faster in the weaker secondary response, day 5 versus 15. Post-booster repertoires again held most primary-vaccination clones (about 96% CD4, just under 90% CD8).

Notes on this clonotype: Its antigen is still unknown.

From the 5' RACE reads, TCRdb called clonotypes with MiXCR, one entry per CDR3 protein. The top ten clones hold 3% to 4% of a sample with about 300,000 distinct CDR3 sequences, under 9% of them seen once. V was shortened by 4 bases and J by 2 bases, with 13 bases between the two germline ends. Germline V lookup: CDR1 DFQATT, CDR2 SNEGSKA (reference sequence). The CDR3 sequence is 14 residues long. The TCR was taken from a man aged 18 to 30 who received the YFV17D yellow fever vaccine. Sequenced material: CD4+ T cells sorted from PBMCs, taken 5 days after the yellow fever booster vaccination. The V gene is TRBV20-1, the J gene TRBJ2-3; D might be TRBD1 (5 bases). The DNA for the CDR3 is TGCAGTGCTAAGCGCAGGACATACACAGATACGCAGTATTTT. This encodes CSAKRRTYTDTQYF.